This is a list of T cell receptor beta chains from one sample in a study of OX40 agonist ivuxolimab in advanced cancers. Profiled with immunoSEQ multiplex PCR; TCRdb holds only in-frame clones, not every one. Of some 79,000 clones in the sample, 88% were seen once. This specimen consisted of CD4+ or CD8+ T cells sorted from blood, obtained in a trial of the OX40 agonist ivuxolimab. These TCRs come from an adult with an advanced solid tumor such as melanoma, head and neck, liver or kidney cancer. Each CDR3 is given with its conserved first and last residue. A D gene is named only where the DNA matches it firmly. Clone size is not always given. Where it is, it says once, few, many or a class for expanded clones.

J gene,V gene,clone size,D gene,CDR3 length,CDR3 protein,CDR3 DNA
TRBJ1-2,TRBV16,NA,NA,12,CASSQFNVHETF,TGTGCCAGCAGCCAATTTAACGTTCACGAAACCTTC
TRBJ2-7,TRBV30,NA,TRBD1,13,CAWSAGQGKGQYF,TGTGCCTGGAGTGCGGGACAGGGGAAAGGGCAGTACTTC
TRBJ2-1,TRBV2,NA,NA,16,CASSPQPGISYNEQFF,TGTGCCAGCAGCCCTCAGCCAGGGATCTCCTACAATGAGCAGTTCTTC
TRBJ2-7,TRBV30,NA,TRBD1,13,CACGTAFNYEQYF,TGTGCCTGCGGGACAGCATTCAACTACGAGCAGTACTTC
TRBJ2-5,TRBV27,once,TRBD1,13,CATREGAVETQYF,TGTGCCACTCGAGAGGGGGCTGTGGAGACCCAGTACTTC
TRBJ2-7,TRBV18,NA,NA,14,CASSRGAATYEQYF,TGTGCCAGCTCACGTGGGGCAGCAACCTACGAGCAGTACTTC
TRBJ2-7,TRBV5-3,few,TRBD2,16,CARSSTSGRPHYEQYF,TGTGCCAGAAGCTCGACTAGCGGGAGGCCCCACTACGAGCAGTACTTC
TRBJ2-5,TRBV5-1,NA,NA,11,CASSLLETQYF,TGCGCCAGCAGCTTGTTAGAGACCCAGTACTTC
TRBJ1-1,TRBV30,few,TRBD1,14,CAWSTDRAGTEAFF,TGTGCCTGGAGTACGGACAGGGCGGGGACTGAAGCTTTCTTT
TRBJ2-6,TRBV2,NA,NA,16,CASSGPTGFGANVLTF,TGTGCCAGCAGTGGCCCAACAGGGTTTGGGGCCAACGTCCTGACTTTC
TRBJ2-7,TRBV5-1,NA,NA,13,CASSLGPINEQYF,TGCGCCAGCAGCTTGGGTCCGATTAACGAGCAGTACTTC
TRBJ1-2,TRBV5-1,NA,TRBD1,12,CASSYGQGGDTF,TGCGCCAGCAGCTACGGACAGGGGGGAGACACCTTC
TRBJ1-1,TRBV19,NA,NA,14,CASSSYRENTEAFF,TGTGCCAGTAGTTCATACAGGGAGAACACTGAAGCTTTCTTT
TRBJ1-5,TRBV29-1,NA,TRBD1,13,CSVGQGPGQPQHF,TGCAGCGTAGGACAGGGGCCGGGTCAGCCCCAGCATTTT
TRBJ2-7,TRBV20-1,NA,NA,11,CSATASYEQYF,TGCAGTGCAACAGCTTCATACGAGCAGTACTTC
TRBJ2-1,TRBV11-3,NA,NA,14,CASSLDWESHEQFF,TGTGCCAGCAGCTTAGATTGGGAGAGCCATGAGCAGTTCTTC
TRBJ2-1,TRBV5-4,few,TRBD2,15,CASSRTSGPYNEQFF,TGTGCCAGCAGCCGAACTAGCGGCCCTTACAATGAGCAGTTCTTC
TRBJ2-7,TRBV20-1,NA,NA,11,CSAGTGYEQYF,TGCAGTGCTGGGACTGGCTACGAGCAGTACTTC
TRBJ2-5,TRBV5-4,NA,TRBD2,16,CASSLVIGLAGETQYF,TGTGCCAGCAGCTTGGTTATAGGACTAGCGGGAGAGACCCAGTACTTC
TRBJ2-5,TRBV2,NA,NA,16,CASRPLAGLGRETQYF,TGTGCCAGCAGGCCCCTGGCAGGGCTTGGGAGAGAGACCCAGTACTTC
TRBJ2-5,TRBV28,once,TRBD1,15,CASSLGGTGRETQYF,TGTGCCAGCAGTTTAGGCGGGACAGGGAGGGAGACCCAGTACTTC
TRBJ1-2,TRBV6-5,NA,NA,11,CASSGFGGYTF,TGTGCCAGCAGTGGATTTGGTGGCTACACCTTC
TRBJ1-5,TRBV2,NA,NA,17,CASSERRQGRLSQPQHF,TGTGCCAGCAGCGAAAGGCGCCAGGGCCGTTTGAGCCAGCCCCAGCATTTT
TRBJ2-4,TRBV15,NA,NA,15,CATSRDPPAVNIQYF,TGTGCCACCAGCAGAGATCCCCCGGCTGTAAACATTCAGTACTTC
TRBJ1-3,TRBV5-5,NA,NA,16,CATAVGAQGSGNTIYF,TGTGCCACTGCCGTGGGGGCACAGGGCTCTGGAAACACCATATATTTT
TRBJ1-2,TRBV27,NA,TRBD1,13,CASSYIGGEGYTF,TGTGCCAGCAGTTATATAGGGGGCGAGGGCTACACCTTC
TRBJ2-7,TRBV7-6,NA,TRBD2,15,CASSRDAGVAYEQYF,TGTGCCAGCAGCCGGGATGCGGGGGTGGCCTACGAGCAGTACTTC
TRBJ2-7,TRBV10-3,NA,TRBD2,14,CAISDPAGGYEQYF,TGTGCCATCAGTGATCCAGCGGGAGGTTACGAGCAGTACTTC
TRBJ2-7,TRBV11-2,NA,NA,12,CASSLVRGEQYF,TGTGCCAGCAGCTTAGTCCGCGGCGAGCAGTACTTC
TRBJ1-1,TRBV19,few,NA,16,CASSPSREIARPEAFF,TGTGCCAGTAGTCCTTCCCGGGAGATCGCCCGCCCTGAAGCTTTCTTT
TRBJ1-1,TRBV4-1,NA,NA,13,CASSLGRTGEAFF,TGCGCCAGCAGCCTCGGTCGAACGGGTGAAGCTTTCTTT
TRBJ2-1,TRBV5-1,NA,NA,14,CASSLGATRSEQFF,TGCGCCAGCAGCTTGGGAGCGACGCGCAGTGAGCAGTTCTTC
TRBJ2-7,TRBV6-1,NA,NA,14,CASRWRGHSYEQYF,TGTGCCAGCAGGTGGAGGGGGCACTCCTACGAGCAGTACTTC
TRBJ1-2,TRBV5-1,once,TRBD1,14,CASSLMGTGDGYTF,TGCGCCAGCAGCTTAATGGGGACAGGGGATGGCTACACCTTC
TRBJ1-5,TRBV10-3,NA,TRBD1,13,CAIRNEGGQPQHF,TGTGCCATCAGGAATGAAGGGGGCCAGCCCCAGCATTTT
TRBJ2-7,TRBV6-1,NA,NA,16,CASSAETGKYSYEQYF,TGTGCCAGCAGTGCCGAAACGGGGAAGTACTCCTACGAGCAGTACTTC
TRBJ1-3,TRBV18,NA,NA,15,CASSPDSERGNTIYF,TGTGCCAGCTCACCAGACAGCGAAAGAGGAAACACCATATATTTT